Sequencing of this TCR beta chain was carried out in a study of blood T cell repertoires in COVID-19. Looking at the study overall: T cells, B-cell-depleted T cells, or PBMCs provided the cDNA or gDNA that served as material.

Sequencing was performed with immunoSEQ multiplex PCR; in TCRdb, only in-frame clones are kept and a portion is missing. Of 220,000 or so clones listed, 80% to 85% are singletons. The CDR3 totals 17 residues. Sequencing was done on a sample of peripheral blood. J is TRBJ2-1 and V is TRBV21-1; the table's D call of TRBD1 was not tested on the DNA. TRBV21-1 is described as a pseudogene. The source of this sequence is a man aged 25-45 years with active or convalescent COVID-19. DNA for the CDR3: TGTGCCAGCAGCAAAGGCCGGGACAGGGGCTACTACAATGAGCAGTTCTTC. It is translated as CASSKGRDRGYYNEQFF.